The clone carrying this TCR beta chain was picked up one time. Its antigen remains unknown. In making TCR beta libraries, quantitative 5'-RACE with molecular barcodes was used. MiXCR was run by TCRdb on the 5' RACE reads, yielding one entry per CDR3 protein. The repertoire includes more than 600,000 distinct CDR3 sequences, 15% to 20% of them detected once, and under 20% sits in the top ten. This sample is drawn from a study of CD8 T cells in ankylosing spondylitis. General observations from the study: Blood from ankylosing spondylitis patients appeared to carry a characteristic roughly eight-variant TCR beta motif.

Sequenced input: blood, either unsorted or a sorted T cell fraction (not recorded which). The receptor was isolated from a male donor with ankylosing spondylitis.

CDR3: CASTQWVSLSTDTQYF. Here the CDR3 DNA reads TGTGCCAGCACTCAATGGGTTAGCCTCAGCACAGATACGCAGTATTTT. The V call is TRBV12-3 or TRBV12-4, the J call TRBJ2-3; D gene unclear. Trimming shortened V by 7 bases and J by 0 bases, and 17 bases separated the two germline ends. The length of the CDR3 is 16 residues.